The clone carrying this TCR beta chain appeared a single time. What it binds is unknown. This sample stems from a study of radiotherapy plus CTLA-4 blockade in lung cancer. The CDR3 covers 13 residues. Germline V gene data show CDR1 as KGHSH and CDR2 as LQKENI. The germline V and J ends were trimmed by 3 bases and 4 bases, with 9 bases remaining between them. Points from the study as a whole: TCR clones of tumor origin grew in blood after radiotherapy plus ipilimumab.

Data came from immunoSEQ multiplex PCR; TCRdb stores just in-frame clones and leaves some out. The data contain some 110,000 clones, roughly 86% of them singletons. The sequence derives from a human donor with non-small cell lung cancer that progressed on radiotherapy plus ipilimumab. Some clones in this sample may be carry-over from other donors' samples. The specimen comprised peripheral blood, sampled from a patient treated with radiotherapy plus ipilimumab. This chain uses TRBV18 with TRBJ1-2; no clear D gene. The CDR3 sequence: CASSPGQFYGYTF. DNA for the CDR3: TGTGCCAGCTCACCCGGTCAGTTCTATGGCTACACCTTC. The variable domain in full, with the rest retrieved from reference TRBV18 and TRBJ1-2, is NAGVMQNPRHLVRRRGQEARLRCSPMKGHSHVYWYRQLPEEGLKFMVYLQKENIIDESGMPKERFSAEFPKEGPSILRIQQVVRGDSAAYFCASSPGQFYGYTFGSGTRLTVV.